These 4 T cell receptor beta chains came from one sample sequenced in a study of regulatory T cells in long-lasting Graves disease (dated by TCRdb to the early 2020s). The library relied on multiplex PCR. Sequencer: Illumina HiSeq 4000. To build TCR beta libraries, CDR3 regions were amplified by Arm-PCR using iRepertoire HTBI primers. Using fastp at Q25 and MiXCR, TCRdb reprocessed the public reads and kept productive beta chains. Every entry covers one CDR3 protein and lists the most common genes and DNA from its rows. Counted in this sample were hundreds of thousands of distinct CDR3 sequences; approximately 23% of them appeared once. The top ten clonotypes cover around 13% of the sample. The label giving this sample's time point can be read as: persistent/refractory GD, antithyroid drugs over 5 years with positive TRAb. For both TCR sequencing and RNA sequencing, RNA was extracted from PBMCs in TRIzol.

Material: peripheral blood mononuclear cells (PBMCs), obtained when the disease was refractory, from a patient treated with antithyroid drugs. These receptors all come from a female donor with Graves disease.

This clonotype was counted ten times or more. This chain connects TRBV29-1 to TRBJ2-7; D is perhaps TRBD1 or TRBD2 (5 bases each). CDR1 SQVTM and CDR2 ANQGSEA come from the germline V gene. Trimming shortened V by 6 bases and J by 2 bases, and 14 bases separated the two germline ends. The CDR3 has 13 amino acids. CDR3 sequence reads: CSVPYGATYEQYF. The CDR3 region has the DNA TGCAGCGTACCCTACGGGGCCACCTACGAGCAGTACTTC.

Only a few counts were recorded for this clonotype. The chain recombines TRBV6-1 with TRBJ2-2; D unresolved. The CDR3 covers 14 residues. V was pared by 6 bases and J by 2 bases, with 10 bases between. Per the germline V gene, CDR1 is MNHNS and CDR2 is SASEGT. This CDR3 reads CASSWRGNTGELFF. The CDR3 coding sequence is TGTGCCAGCAGCTGGCGAGGAAACACCGGGGAGCTGTTTTTT.

The chain has TRBV5-1 and TRBJ1-3, with D perhaps matching TRBD1 (6 bases). The CDR3 loop spans 17 amino acids. Germline V CDR1 and CDR2: SGHRS, YFSETQ. Trimming stripped 1 base from V and 4 bases from J, with 18 bases between. The CDR3 nucleotides are TGCGCCAGCAGCTTGTTGGGGGGCGCCGCTTTGGGAAACACCATATATTTT. Residues: CASSLLGGAALGNTIYF.

Only a few counts were recorded for this clonotype. The chain uses TRBV7-9 and TRBJ2-7, with D unclear. V was clipped by 2 bases and J by 5 bases, with 10 bases between them. Germline V gene data show CDR1 as SEHNR and CDR2 as FQNEAQ (reference sequence). The CDR3 runs 13 residues. The CDR3 DNA sequence: TGTGCCAGCAGCTTATTCGAAGCACACGAGCAGTACTTC. Translated: CASSLFEAHEQYF.